This T cell receptor (beta chain) emerged from a study of cytomegalovirus exposure and HLA in healthy donors. Study outcomes and limitations: Researchers catalogued about 150 TCR beta chains as cytomegalovirus-associated. Most CMV-associated TCR beta chains were later found to appear HLA-restricted. Sequencing likely generated an artifact that appeared as a cluster of highly shared sequence variants. The classifier reportedly diagnosed cytomegalovirus status with high sensitivity and specificity.

With respect to this clone: The antigen remains unidentified.

V dropped 3 bases and J dropped 8 bases, with 14 bases sitting between them. CDR3 size: 14 residues. Germline-derived CDR1 and CDR2 are SGHRS and YFSETQ. PCR was performed using 60 Vbeta and 13 Jbeta primers. Profiled with immunoSEQ multiplex PCR; TCRdb holds only in-frame clones, not every one. The repertoire holds about 110,000 clones, with around 73% as singletons. This sequence joins TRBV5-1 and TRBJ1-4; D uncertain. What was sequenced was PBMCs. The TCR was taken from a man aged 40-49 years in good health and CMV-seronegative. CDR3 coding DNA: TGCGCCAGCAGCTCCTCCTCCTCTCGGGAAAAACTGTTTTTT. Its protein product is CASSSSSSREKLFF.